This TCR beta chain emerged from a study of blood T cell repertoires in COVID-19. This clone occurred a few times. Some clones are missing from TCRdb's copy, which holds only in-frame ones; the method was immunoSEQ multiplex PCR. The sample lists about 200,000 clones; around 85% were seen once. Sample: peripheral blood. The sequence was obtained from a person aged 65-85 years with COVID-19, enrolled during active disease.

DNA of the CDR3: TGTGCCAGCAGCTCTAGGACTAGAAGTGACTACGAGCAGTACTTC. Translating gives CASSSRTRSDYEQYF. The chain employs TRBV5-4 and TRBJ2-7; TRBD2 matches 7 bases. V dropped 3 bases and J dropped 3; count of bases not matched to a gene: 9. CDR3 length equals 15 residues. Germline values: CDR1 SGHNT, CDR2 YYREEE (reference sequence).